This TCR beta chain was retrieved from a study of cytomegalovirus exposure and HLA in healthy donors (dated by TCRdb to the late 2010s). Notes on the research overall: An earlier analysis of under 600 of the donors reported about 250 Gb of sequence data and 120 million or so unique TCR beta sequences from some 180 million T cells. Along with the approximately 620-subject first cohort, a separate validation cohort of over a hundred different subjects was used. Across under 500 genotyped donors of the cohort, an average of roughly 250,000 unique TCR beta nucleotide sequences per donor were sequenced, and approximately 17% of those sequences were non-productive. An earlier analysis of around 580 of the donors used high-throughput TCR beta sequencing to judge whether each TCR beta V gene segment behaved as functional or pseudogenic. Donor age, sex, ethnicity and CMV serostatus were compiled alongside the repertoire data. Genome-wide SNP genotypes for about 55% of the roughly 670 donors were used in a later genetic analysis, which treated that subset as a discovery cohort. The study aimed to test whether cataloging public T cell receptors could reveal signatures of past pathogen exposure. Using immunosequencing, the study profiled T cell repertoires from some 670 subjects and related those repertoires to cytomegalovirus serostatus. The study combined high-throughput TCR immunosequencing, statistical association of individual TCRs with disease status, and machine learning to predict cytomegalovirus infection status. Rather than drawing on any new phenotypic data, the later analysis identified candidate immune exposures from TCR beta sequences and the way those sequences occurred across donors. Class I and class II HLA loci were covered by the typing at four-digit resolution. Because of strong linkage in the cohort, roughly five DR-DQ haplotypes were treated as single units for association and clustering. A later analysis re-analyzed previously published TCR beta repertoires from about 600 donors and added high-resolution HLA genotyping to study TCR occurrence patterns. Typing coverage differed by locus: A, B, C, DRB1 and DQB1 were typed in about 620-640 donors, DQA1 in 522, DPA1 in around 600, and DPB1 in 472. The genetic ancestry cluster associated with self-reported Caucasian donors included about 84% of the roughly 360 genotyped donors. Around 320 gigabases of sequencing data and approximately 84 million unique TCR sequences were included in an early release covering several hundred HLA-typed donors. All discovery cohort repertoires had been generated on a single sequencing platform. General conclusions and limits of the study: HLA typing was unavailable for some donors at each locus, so association tests used only the typed subset. Because counts were too low, seventeen rarely observed V segments, including chromosome 9 orphons, were excluded from the earlier analysis of some 590 of the donors. A later analysis reported that several top co-occurrence clusters appeared linked to parvovirus B19, influenza, CMV and Epstein-Barr virus. According to a later genetic analysis, donors in an Asian-associated ancestry cluster had fewer N-insertions in productive TCRs than the approximately 630-donor mean. In a later analysis, HLA-associated TCR beta chains showed more clonal expansion and lower generation probabilities than non-associated chains that were equally common. The sequencing pipeline was judged likely to have produced a cluster of highly shared sequence variants as a technical artifact. While some public TCRs were present in many individuals, most TCR sequences turned up only very rarely across donors. In a later analysis, around 17,000 TCR beta sequences were associated with specific HLA alleles at a false discovery rate of 0.05. An association between a missense DCLRE1C variant and V-gene and J-gene trimming of TCR beta chains was found in a later genetic analysis and replicated in an independent cohort. In vitro tests confirmed that a few of the cytomegalovirus-associated TCR beta chains recognize cytomegalovirus antigens. Because the 87-base-pair reads could not distinguish some IMGT-functional V segments, including TRBV6-2 and TRBV6-3, those segments were excluded. Correlated functional status among segregating V segments might be attributable to linkage disequilibrium, but an unknown experimental factor could not be ruled out. Immune exposure information for the cohort was limited to CMV serostatus. The authors suggested that the approach could potentially be extended to other disease states and immunological phenotypes. The classifier was reported to diagnose cytomegalovirus status with high specificity and sensitivity in both the original cohort and the validation cohort. A further reported finding was that TCR beta sequences accurately predicted the HLA-A and HLA-B alleles for most subjects in the first cohort. When HLA alleles, especially DR and DQ, strongly co-occurred, TCR associations were difficult to assign to individual alleles. Broadly in line with IMGT annotations, most TCR beta V segments showed up in productive rearrangements about 87% or about 30% of the time in an earlier analysis of some 590 of the donors. Only TCR beta chains were sequenced in this cohort, and the absence of alpha or paired-chain data limited detectable features. The study gave a list of 150 to 200 TCR beta chains associated with cytomegalovirus. Sequencing depth was assumed to be roughly uniform across donors in the presence/absence analyses, though that assumption may not hold. A later analysis found that TCR association rates varied across HLA loci, with DRB1 alleles showing the most associated TCRs and HLA-C alleles the fewest. According to a later analysis, most CMV-associated TCR beta chains appeared to be HLA-restricted, and the HLA associations seemed to be driven largely by CMV exposure.

Libraries were constructed by the immunoSEQ multiplex PCR assay. For the multiplex PCR, a mixture combining 60 forward primers for TCR Vbeta segments and 13 reverse primers for TCR Jbeta segments was used. The CDR3 region of rearranged TCR beta genes was amplified from genomic DNA with a multiplex PCR assay. The Illumina HiSeq System was used to sequence the amplified TCR beta libraries as 87-base-pair reads. Per the original workflow: A later analysis tallied 75 million to 85 million unique TCR beta chains across the 700 or so repertoires, and approximately 11 million of those chains were shared by two or more donors. Raw reads were error-corrected and collapsed into unique sequences with a nearest-neighbor algorithm that merged closely related sequences to remove PCR and sequencing errors. CDR3 sequences were aligned to IMGT reference sequences to assign V, D and J gene segments. Each retained sequence needed at least a six-nucleotide match to both a V gene segment and a J gene segment. A rearrangement counted as productive if the CDR3 had no stop codons and remained in frame with V and J, and every other rearrangement counted as non-productive. Following IMGT convention, CDR3 was defined as the stretch from the second conserved V-encoded cysteine to the conserved J-encoded phenylalanine. The earlier analysis of some 580 of the donors excluded any sequence lacking an unambiguous match to a single V gene segment. In an earlier analysis of some 590 of the donors, a V segment was called functional when productive rearrangements were above 56.7%, and segregating when the standard deviation between donors exceeded 5%. To diagnose cytomegalovirus status from the catalog of TCR beta chain sequences, a statistical classification framework was built. V and J gene assignment, in a later analysis, came from comparing TCR nucleotide sequences with IMGT/GENE-DB human TR gene sequences. The TCRdist pipeline was used in a later analysis to assign CDR3 sequences and most-parsimonious VDJ recombination scenarios. In a later analysis, each TCR beta chain was defined by its CDR3 amino acid sequence together with its V-gene family, and reads lacking a unique V-gene family were excluded. As a way to deal with suspected cross-contamination and a sequencing artifact, a later analysis dropped under 600 nucleotide sequences that were highly shared and had low generation probability. In a later analysis, a clonal expansion index for each public chain was calculated from normalized within-repertoire ranks of inferred template counts. A later analysis computed generation probabilities with a VDJ recombination model fitted to out-of-frame rearrangements, and checked the results against IGoR. In a later analysis, TCR-TCR, TCR-HLA and TCR-CMV co-occurrence was scored with hypergeometric tests, and a repertoire-size bias correction was applied to TCR pairs. False discovery rates were estimated in a later analysis by permuting HLA or CMV assignments 20 times. In a later analysis, co-occurring TCRs were grouped using DBSCAN, and TCRdist sequence similarity was added for clustering within HLA-allele-positive subsets. Repertoires with fewer than 30,000 or more than 120,000 public chains, plus five repertoires with anomalous nucleotide sharing, were excluded from co-occurrence clustering. TCRdb stores this immuneACCESS table with in-frame sequences only. Part of the clones is absent; in the studies checked, under half of the shortfall reflects unresolved V genes, and no reason is known for the rest. Clonal size and the V and J genes are those of that table, whereas D and trimming came from the DNA. This sample is represented by roughly 250,000 clones; 80% of them were singletons. 0.3% to 0.35% of the sample is taken by the ten largest.

Of note for this clone: No antigen is known for it. Base qualities are not recorded, but no much larger clone differs from it by a single base.

CDR1 SGHVS and CDR2 FNYEAQ were looked up in the germline V gene. V is clipped by 2 bases and J by 4 bases, and the sequence between their germline boundaries is 9 bases long. From the cysteine up to the phenylalanine, the CDR3 has a length of 14 residues. Only CDR3 DNA remains: 42 bases, in frame from the first base. The cohort consisted of 600 or so healthy bone marrow donors. All cohort members were sampled while nominally healthy, although unrecorded immune exposures were likely present. The donor tested CMV seronegative and was one of the 352 seronegative cohort members. Every donor gave a peripheral blood sample, and the peripheral blood mononuclear cells from that sample were used for TCR beta sequencing. Genomic DNA was extracted from the blood cell samples with the Qiagen DNeasy Blood Extraction Kit.

Sequenced: PBMCs. The TCR sequence derives from a girl aged 2 to 10 in good health and CMV-seronegative. Recombination joined TRBV7-6 with TRBJ1-5; a tentative D match to TRBD1 spans 6 bases. In nucleotides, the sequence is TGTGCCAGCAGCTTATACCAGGGGAATCAGCCCCAGCATTTT. Protein translation: CASSLYQGNQPQHF.